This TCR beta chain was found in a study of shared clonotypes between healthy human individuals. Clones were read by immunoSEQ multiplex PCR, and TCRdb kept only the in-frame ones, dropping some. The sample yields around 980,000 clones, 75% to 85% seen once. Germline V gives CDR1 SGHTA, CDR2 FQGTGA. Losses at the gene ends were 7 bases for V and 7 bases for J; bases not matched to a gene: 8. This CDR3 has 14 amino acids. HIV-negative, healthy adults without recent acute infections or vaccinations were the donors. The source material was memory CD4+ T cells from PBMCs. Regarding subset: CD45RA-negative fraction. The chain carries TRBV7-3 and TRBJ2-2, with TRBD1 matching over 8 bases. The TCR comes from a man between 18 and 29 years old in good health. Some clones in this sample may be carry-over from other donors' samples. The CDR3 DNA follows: TGTGCCAGCACCCCACAGGGGGGAAGCGGGGAGCTGTTTTTT. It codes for CASTPQGGSGELFF. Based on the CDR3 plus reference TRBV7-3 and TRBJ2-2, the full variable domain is GAGVSQTPSNKVTEKGKYVELRCDPISGHTALYWYRQSLGQGPEFLIYFQGTGAADDSGLPNDRFFAVRPEGSVSTLKIQRTERGDSAVYLCASTPQGGSGELFFGEGSRLTVL.